This T cell receptor beta chain was sequenced for a study of T cell responses to AZD1222 COVID-19 vaccine (dated by TCRdb to about 2021). Turning to the overall study: AZD1222 recipients given second doses at about 4 weeks or at about 12 weeks were pooled, since spike-specific TCR depth and breadth were not found to differ between the two schedules. TCR sequencing covered some 240 trial participants: 200 to 220 given two doses of AZD1222 and approximately 25 given two doses of MenACWY control vaccine. Enrollment into the trials was organized by age into subgroups of 18-55, 56-69 and 70-plus years, and those subgroups contained about 160, 30 and 59 TCR-sequenced participants, respectively.

Comments on this clone: The specificity of this receptor is unknown. The record has no base qualities; no much larger clone is one base away.

The CDR3 regions of human TCRbeta chains were analyzed by immunosequencing. As for the authors' bioinformatics: TCRs in the repertoires were matched against a reference library of SARS-CoV-2-specific TCRs that had been generated with the MIRA antigen-specificity platform. Breadth was defined as the fraction of unique TCRs that were SARS-CoV-2-associated. Depth was defined as the fraction of total T cells that were SARS-CoV-2-associated. Using the MIRA data, each spike-specific TCR was mapped to the spike region that the TCR reacts to and placed in a CD4 or CD8 class. Log10-transformed breadth and depth values were compared by one-way ANOVA with Sidak's multiple comparisons tests. TCRdb mirrors the immuneACCESS table, restricted to in-frame sequences. Some clones are absent from its copies; in checked studies, under half trace to an unresolved V gene, and the reason for the others is unknown. The V and J calls and the clone size are those of that table, but D and trimming were determined from the DNA. This sample comprises around 160,000 clones, 94% of them detected only once. Clones ranked in the top ten supply about 0.64% of the sample.

The sample's time point label is to be understood as: baseline before first vaccination. Vaccinee samples were obtained from the UK trials COV001 and COV002, which included a single-blind randomized controlled phase 2/3 trial of AZD1222 (ChAdOx1 nCoV-19) in healthy adults. Trial participant PBMC samples were collected at day 0 and day 28 after the second dose for TCRbeta chain sequencing. The germline ends are 15 bases apart after V is trimmed by 5 bases and J by 2 bases. The germline V gene yields MNHEY for CDR1 and SVGEGT for CDR2. Inclusive of the bounding cysteine and phenylalanine, the CDR3 is 15 residues long. Solely the CDR3 DNA is kept, with 45 bases framed from the first base. The paper as a whole reports these results and caveats: Participants were mostly white British and included more females than males, and it was suggested by the authors that clonal diversity may have been underestimated. After two AZD1222 doses, spike-specific TCR breadth and depth were significantly higher than at day 0 and than in MenACWY recipients. Because no day 14 peak-response samples were available, the repertoires could be characterized only after the peak T cell response. Conclusions about previously exposed vaccinees are limited because only a handful of AZD1222 recipients were SARS-CoV-2 seropositive at baseline. The 56-69-year group was small, and its depth increase did not reach significance, likely because of low power. Nearly half of unique spike-specific TCRs reportedly recognized epitopes outside regions mutated in the B.1.351 and B.1.1.7 variants. Vaccine-associated CD4 TCRs spanned the whole spike protein, with dominant responses in regions 160-218 and 743-854.

The sequence was obtained from an adult in good health. This material consisted of peripheral blood, taken on day 0 of AZD1222 vaccination. The V gene is TRBV6-2 or TRBV6-3 and the J gene is TRBJ1-1; the D gene is not confidently resolved. The CDR3 region has the sequence CASSHLRQINTEAFF. The DNA reads TGTGCCAGCAGTCACCTGCGGCAAATAAACACTGAAGCTTTCTTT.